This T cell receptor (beta chain) was identified during a study of blood T cell repertoires in COVID-19. The V gene end was trimmed by 1 base and the J gene end by 5 bases; junction bases not matched to a gene: 10. Germline loops: CDR1 SGHTA, CDR2 FQGNSA. This CDR3 comprises 16 residues. Per the study methods: The assay estimated nucleated cells by amplifying reference gene primers. TCRdb's copy holds only in-frame clones and misses some; the assay was immunoSEQ multiplex PCR. V and J calls and clone size are those listed in that table; D and trimming were worked out from the DNA. The sample lists 200,000 to 300,000 clones; roughly 82% were seen once.

Sequenced: peripheral blood. The TCR comes from a woman of 80 years or more with COVID-19, enrolled during active disease. The chain uses TRBV7-2 and TRBJ1-2, with 7 positions matching TRBD1. The CDR3 loop is CASSLVGTALGYGYTF. CDR3 DNA: TGTGCCAGCAGCTTAGTCGGGACAGCGCTGGGGTATGGCTACACCTTC.